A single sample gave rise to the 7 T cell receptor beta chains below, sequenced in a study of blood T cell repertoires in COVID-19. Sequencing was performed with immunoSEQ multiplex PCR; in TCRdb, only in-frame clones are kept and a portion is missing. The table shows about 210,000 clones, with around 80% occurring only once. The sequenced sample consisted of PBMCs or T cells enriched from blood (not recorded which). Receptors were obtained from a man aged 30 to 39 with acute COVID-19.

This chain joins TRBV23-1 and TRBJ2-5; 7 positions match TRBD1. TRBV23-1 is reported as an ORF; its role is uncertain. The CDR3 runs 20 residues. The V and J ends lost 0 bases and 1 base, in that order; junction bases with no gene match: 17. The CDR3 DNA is TGCGCCAGCAGTCAATCGAGGATAAGGGGGCAAAGCATTCCCCAAGAGACCCAGTACTTC. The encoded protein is CASSQSRIRGQSIPQETQYF.

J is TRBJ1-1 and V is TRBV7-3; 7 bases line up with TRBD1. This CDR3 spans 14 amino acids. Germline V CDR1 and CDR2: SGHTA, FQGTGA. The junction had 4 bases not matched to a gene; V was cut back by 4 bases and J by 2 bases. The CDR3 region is CASSSGTANTEAFF. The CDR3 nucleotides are TGTGCCAGCAGCTCCGGGACAGCCAACACTGAAGCTTTCTTT. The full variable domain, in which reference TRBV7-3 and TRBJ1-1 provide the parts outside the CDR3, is GAGVSQTPSNKVTEKGKYVELRCDPISGHTALYWYRQSLGQGPEFLIYFQGTGAADDSGLPNDRFFAVRPEGSVSTLKIQRTERGDSAVYLCASSSGTANTEAFFGQGTRLTVV.

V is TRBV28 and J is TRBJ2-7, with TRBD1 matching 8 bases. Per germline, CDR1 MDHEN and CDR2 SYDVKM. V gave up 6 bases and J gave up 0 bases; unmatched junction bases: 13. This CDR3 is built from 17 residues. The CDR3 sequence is CASSYAQGATFSYEQYF. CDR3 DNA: TGTGCCAGCAGCTATGCGCAGGGGGCTACGTTCTCCTACGAGCAGTACTTC.

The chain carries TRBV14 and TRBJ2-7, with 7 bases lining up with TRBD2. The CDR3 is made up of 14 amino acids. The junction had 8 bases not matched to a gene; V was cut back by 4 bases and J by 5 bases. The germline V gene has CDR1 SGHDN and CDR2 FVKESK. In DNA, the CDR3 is TGTGCCAGCAGCCTCCCCGGGGGGAATCACGAGCAGTACTTC. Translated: CASSLPGGNHEQYF.

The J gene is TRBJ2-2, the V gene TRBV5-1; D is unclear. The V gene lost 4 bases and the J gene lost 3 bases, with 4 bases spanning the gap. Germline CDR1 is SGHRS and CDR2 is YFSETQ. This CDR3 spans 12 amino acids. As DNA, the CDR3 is TGCGCCAGCAGCACATACACCGGGGAGCTGTTTTTT. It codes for CASSTYTGELFF. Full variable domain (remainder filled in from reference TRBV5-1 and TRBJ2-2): KAGVTQTPRYLIKTRGQQVTLSCSPISGHRSVSWYQQTPGQGLQFLFEYFSETQRNKGNFPGRFSGRQFSNSRSEMNVSTLELGDSALYLCASSTYTGELFFGEGSRLTVL.

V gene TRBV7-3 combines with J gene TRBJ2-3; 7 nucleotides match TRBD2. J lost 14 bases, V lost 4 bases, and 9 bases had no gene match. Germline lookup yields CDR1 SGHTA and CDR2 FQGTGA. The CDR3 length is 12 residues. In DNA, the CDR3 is TGTGCCAGCAGCTCAGGGACTACCGGGCGGTATTTT. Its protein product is CASSSGTTGRYF.

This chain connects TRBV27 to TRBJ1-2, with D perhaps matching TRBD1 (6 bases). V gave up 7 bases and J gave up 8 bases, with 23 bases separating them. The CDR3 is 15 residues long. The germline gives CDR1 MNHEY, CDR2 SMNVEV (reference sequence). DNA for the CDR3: TGTGCCAGCAAACTTGGGGGGGGGCAGGGGTTCGGCTACACCTTC. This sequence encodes CASKLGGGQGFGYTF.